This T cell receptor (beta chain) appears in the sequencing data of a study of T cells after yellow fever vaccination. V lost 5 bases and J lost 4; bases outside the gene matches: 11. CDR1 MNHNS and CDR2 SASEGT come from the germline V gene. The CDR3 runs 17 residues. TCRdb fed the 5' RACE reads into MiXCR, producing one record per CDR3 protein. The data contain approximately 580,000 distinct CDR3 sequences, around 16% of them seen just once; the ten biggest clones take up 15% to 20%. This clonotype was sampled from a man aged 18 to 30 who received the YFV17D yellow fever vaccine. The specimen was PBMCs, collected less than 6 days after the first yellow fever vaccination. The chain recombines TRBV6-1 with TRBJ2-5; 12 bases map to TRBD2. This chain's CDR3 is CASSRGLAGTVTETQYF. CDR3 in DNA: TGTGCCAGCAGTCGAGGACTAGCGGGGACGGTAACAGAGACCCAGTACTTC.